Presented here are 27 T cell receptor delta chains from one specimen sequenced in a study of γδ T cells in repeated Plasmodium falciparum infection (dated by TCRdb to the early 2020s). For bulk TCR repertoire analysis, Vgamma9/Vdelta2+ and Vdelta2-negative gammadelta T cell populations were flow-sorted out of peripheral blood mononuclear cells. The library was generated by multiplex PCR. TCRdb records Illumina MiSeq as the sequencer. TCRdb recomputed clones from the public reads with CATT; identical DNA rows were then combined. Recorded for this sample are roughly 86,000 delta-chain clones; roughly 1.4% of them occurred a single time. Approximately 10% of the sample is in the top ten clones. Sequenced material: gamma-delta T cells from blood. Every receptor here comes from a pool of human donors (malaria-infected and uninfected, not separated).

Of note for this clone: The protein in TCRdb stems from a much larger clone and differs at residue 6 from this DNA's translation, likely a read error; here the protein is translated from the DNA. J is TRDJ1 and V is TRDV2; TRDD2 might be the D (5 bases). TCRdb does not report a J gene; here it was assigned by matching the DNA to germline references. Trimming left V 7 bases short and J 0 bases short, with 17 bases between. The CDR3 sequence is 15 residues long. Germline V gene lookup returns CDR1 GEAIGNYY and CDR2 EKD. The CDR3 loop reads CAWAYEGSYTDKLIF. CDR3 coding DNA: TGTGCCTGGGCCTACGAAGGGTCGTACACCGATAAACTCATCTTT.

This clone was seen ten or more times. The translation of this DNA and the TCRdb protein of a much larger clone differ at residue 9, probably owing to a read error; the protein shown here is translated from the DNA. The chain joins TRDV2 to TRDJ3; 9 nucleotides match TRDD3. The J gene, left out of TCRdb, was set here by checking the DNA against germline. Unmatched junction bases numbered 5, after V lost 1 base and J lost 5 bases. Per germline, CDR1 GEAIGNYY and CDR2 EKD. This CDR3 comprises 17 residues. The CDR3 bases are TGTGCCTGTGACACGGTGGGGGATAGACGGGACACCCGACAGATGTTTTTC. Translated: CACDTVGDRRDTRQMFF.

This clone was seen only a few times. TCRdb's entry gives the protein of a much larger clone, which mismatches this DNA's translation at residue 19, likely from a read error; the protein reported here is translated from the DNA. The chain carries TRDV1 and TRDJ1; D possibly corresponds to TRDD3 (10 bases). The J gene is absent in TCRdb and was assigned here via DNA matching to germline. Trimming took off 0 bases at V and 1 base at J, with 45 bases between the two ends. This CDR3 is 27 amino acids long. Per germline, CDR1 TSWWSYY and CDR2 QGS. CDR3 loop: CALGELQIPSYVFRGGYDHRLTDKLIF. The CDR3, as DNA: TGTGCTCTTGGGGAACTTCAAATTCCTTCCTACGTCTTTCGAGGGGGATACGATCACCGACTCACCGATAAACTCATCTTT.

Points on this clone: TCRdb attributes to this sequence the protein of a much larger clone, which differs from the DNA translation at residue 4; a read error is likely, and the protein displayed is translated from the DNA. Here the CDR3 DNA reads TGTGCCTGTGGCAGACGGGGGAGATTGGTCTCCGATAAACTCATCTTT. This gives the protein CACGRRGRLVSDKLIF. The chain links TRDV2 to TRDJ1; D perhaps matches TRDD3 (6 bases). TCRdb leaves out the J gene; it was filled in here by matching the DNA to germline. CDR3 length: 16 amino acids. Germline lookup yields CDR1 GEAIGNYY and CDR2 EKD. V lost 5 bases to trimming and J lost 3 bases, with 21 bases between them.

This clone was detected only a few times. A read error likely explains why the TCRdb protein, taken from a much larger clone, differs from this DNA's translation at residue 6; the protein shown is translated from the DNA. V is TRDV2 and J is TRDJ1, with 11 bases fitting TRDD3. The J gene is absent in TCRdb and was assigned here via DNA matching to germline. The J segment lost 0 bases and the V segment lost 0 bases, leaving 32 bases of the junction unmatched. The CDR3 covers 26 residues. CDR1 is GEAIGNYY, CDR2 EKD, per germline. The DNA for the CDR3 is TGTGCCTGTGACACCGCAAGGCCTCCTACTGGGCTTGGGGGATACGCGGTGGGTCAGTACACCGATAAACTCATCTTT. Residues: CACDTARPPTGLGGYAVGQYTDKLIF.

Turning to this clone: This is likely an artifact of a read error, given a far larger clone one base away. The same CDR3 also results from other DNA sequences found in this sample. The chain carries TRDV1 and TRDJ1, with 7 bases fitting TRDD2. Germline V gives CDR1 TSWWSYY, CDR2 QGS. The CDR3 is 19 amino acids. CDR3 nucleotide sequence: TGTGCTCTTGGAGAACGTTCCTACGAATTGAGGGGGTACACCGATAAACTCATCTTT. Translating gives CALGERSYELRGYTDKLIF.

This chain uses TRDV1 with TRDJ1; 12 bases align to TRDD3. In the absence of a J gene in TCRdb, the DNA was matched to germline to assign it here. Trimming at V came to 0 bases and at J to 10 bases, leaving 30 bases not matched to a gene. The CDR3 is 23 amino acids. Germline CDR1 TSWWSYY, CDR2 QGS. For the CDR3, the DNA is TGTGCTCTTGGGGAACTGGATATCAGCTATGACAATTGTACTGGGGGATACTCGGTAGGACTCATCTTT. Protein sequence: CALGELDISYDNCTGGYSVGLIF.

Ten or more counts support this clone. A much bigger clone sits one base away, suggesting this may be a read error. Other DNA sequences in this specimen translate into the identical CDR3. The genes are TRDV1 and TRDJ1; unclear D gene. Trimming removed 5 bases from V and 7 bases from J, with 23 bases in between. CDR3 size: 16 residues. The germline gives CDR1 TSWWSYY, CDR2 QGS. Here the CDR3 reads CALGLLSAAPSFKLIF. In DNA form, the CDR3 reads TGTGCTCTTGGGTTACTCTCCGCCGCGCCGTCGTTTAAACTCATCTTT.

A note on this clone: The TCRdb protein, from a much larger clone, departs from this DNA's translation at residue 16, likely by read error; the protein shown derives from the DNA. This chain joins TRDV2 and TRDJ1, with D unresolved. The CDR3 extends over 17 amino acids. Per the germline V gene, CDR1 is GEAIGNYY and CDR2 is EKD. CDR3 sequence (DNA): TGTGCCTGTGACACCGTGGGACAGCCAGACCACACCGATAAACTCACCTTT. It translates to CACDTVGQPDHTDKLTF.

V usage is TRDV1 and J usage is TRDJ1, with 12 nucleotides matching TRDD3. The J gene, missing from TCRdb, was assigned here through DNA to germline matching. The germline CDR1 and CDR2 sequences are TSWWSYY and QGS. V gave up 2 bases and J gave up 3 bases; unmatched junction bases: 19. The CDR3 is 21 residues long. The chain's CDR3 is CALGEGSGLHWGIPGADKLIF. In DNA form, the CDR3 reads TGTGCTCTTGGGGAAGGTTCCGGGCTCCACTGGGGGATACCGGGGGCCGATAAACTCATCTTT.

In this sample, this clone turned up many times. The V gene is TRDV1, the J gene TRDJ1; TRDD3 agrees at 9 bases. Here the J gene came from matching the DNA to germline, since TCRdb omits it. The germline V gene has CDR1 TSWWSYY and CDR2 QGS. The ends lost 2 bases at V and 0 bases at J; junction bases unmatched: 10. CDR3 length: 18 residues. CDR3 sequence: CALGESLLGDFYTDKLIF. CDR3 sequence (DNA): TGTGCTCTTGGGGAATCGTTACTGGGGGACTTCTACACCGATAAACTCATCTTT.

The sample holds a few counts of this clone. The protein TCRdb lists belongs to a much larger clone and differs from this DNA's translation at residue 6, which points to a read error; the protein shown is made from the DNA. This chain connects TRDV2 to TRDJ1; 11 nucleotides line up with TRDD3. TCRdb lists no J gene, so it was determined here by aligning the DNA to germline. The germline CDR1 and CDR2 sequences are GEAIGNYY and EKD. J gave up 0 bases and V 5 bases, and 13 bases lay outside the gene matches. This CDR3 has 18 residues. The CDR3 nucleotides read TGTGCCTGTGTTCCGCATTGGGGGATACGCGGATACACCGATAAACTCATCTTT. It translates to CACVPHWGIRGYTDKLIF.

Worth noting for this clone: This DNA's translation differs at residue 6 from TCRdb's protein, which comes from a much larger clone; a read error is likely, and the protein shown is translated from the DNA. V gene TRDV1 combines with J gene TRDJ1; 7 bases are a match to TRDD3. TCRdb is silent on the J gene; assignment here came from matching the DNA to germline. V lost 2 bases, J lost 0 bases, and 21 bases stayed unmatched. This CDR3 has 21 residues. Germline CDR1 and CDR2: TSWWSYY and QGS. The CDR3 spells CALGEFLPRHLRGGYTDKLIF. The DNA of the CDR3 is TGTGCTCTTGGGGAATTCCTGCCCCGTCACCTCAGGGGGGGATACACCGATAAACTCATCTTT.

This clone is categorized as medium-sized. Other DNA variants within this sample encode the same CDR3. The J gene is TRDJ3, the V gene TRDV2; TRDD3 matches at 9 bases. Germline CDR1 reads GEAIGNYY; CDR2 reads EKD. V was pared by 0 bases and J by 0 bases, with 8 bases of the junction left unmatched. The CDR3 is 20 residues long. The CDR3 loop reads CACDTEKGDTSSWDTRQMFF. CDR3 nucleotide sequence: TGTGCCTGTGACACCGAAAAGGGGGATACCAGCTCCTGGGACACCCGACAGATGTTTTTC.

There are a few counts of this clone. The TCRdb protein comes from a much larger clone and disagrees with this DNA's translation at residue 11, likely due to a read error; the protein given here is derived from the DNA. The V call is TRDV2, the J call TRDJ3, with D tentatively TRDD3 (5 bases). No J gene is reported in TCRdb; it was inferred here by comparing the DNA with germline. Germline V CDR1 and CDR2: GEAIGNYY, EKD. This CDR3 is built from 16 residues. CDR3 DNA sequence: TGTGCCTGTGATGAATTCCGCTCCTGGGACATCCGACAGATGTTTTTC. Residues: CACDEFRSWDIRQMFF.

This clone was seen a few times. A far larger clone is just one base off, so this is likely a read error. The sample has other DNA sequences that encode this CDR3 too. The chain combines TRDV1 with TRDJ1, with 11 bases lining up with TRDD3. Germline CDR1 reads TSWWSYY; CDR2 reads QGS. This CDR3 has 21 residues. CDR3 protein: CALGETGPVGTGGYFTDKLIF. Written as DNA, the CDR3 is TGTGCTCTCGGGGAAACAGGCCCCGTGGGTACTGGGGGATATTTCACCGATAAACTCATCTTT.

This clone has only a few counts. This likely traces to a read error, being one base from a far larger clone. In the same sample, other DNA sequences code for this CDR3. This chain connects TRDV1 to TRDJ1, with 12 bases aligning to TRDD3. Losses at the gene ends were 2 bases for V and 3 bases for J; bases not matched to a gene: 13. The CDR3 runs 19 residues. Looked up from germline, CDR1 is TSWWSYY and CDR2 is QGS. As DNA, the CDR3 is TGTGCTCTTGGGGAAGGGTACCTACGCTCTGGGGGATACGCCGATAAACTCATCTTT. It encodes CALGEGYLRSGGYADKLIF.

A word on this clone: A far bigger clonotype differs at one base, so this is likely a read error. Within the sample, other DNA sequences also encode this same CDR3. The chain uses TRDV2 and TRDJ2, with D uncertain. Germline matching of the DNA provided the J gene here, since TCRdb leaves it blank. Germline values: CDR1 GEAIGNYY, CDR2 EKD. The ends were cut back, 1 base at V and 2 bases at J, with 7 bases in the middle. CDR3 length: 14 residues. The CDR3: CACDTFSLTAQLFF. CDR3 nucleotides: TGTGCCTGTGACACTTTTTCCTTGACAGCACAACTCTTCTTT.

Turning to this clone: The protein recorded in TCRdb matches a much larger clone and deviates from this DNA's translation at residue 13, suggesting a read error; the protein here is obtained by translating the DNA. This chain links TRDV1 with TRDJ1; 8 bases map to TRDD3. V gave up 2 bases and J gave up 0 bases; unmatched junction bases: 23. The CDR3 runs to 22 residues. Germline values: CDR1 TSWWSYY, CDR2 QGS. The CDR3 spells CALGEGLYRTGGPLPYTDKLIF. DNA for the CDR3: TGTGCTCTTGGGGAAGGTCTCTACCGTACTGGGGGTCCCCTCCCCTACACCGATAAACTCATCTTT.

This clone has a count of ten or more. This sequence joins TRDV2 and TRDJ1, with TRDD3 identical over 11 bases. Here the J gene came from matching the DNA to germline, since TCRdb omits it. This CDR3 has 17 amino acids. Looked up from germline, CDR1 is GEAIGNYY and CDR2 is EKD. Trimming removed 4 bases from V and 0 bases from J; junction bases left unmatched: 9. The CDR3 DNA sequence: TGTGCCTGTGATGATCTTTTGGGGGATACGTACACCGATAAACTCATCTTT. The encoded protein is CACDDLLGDTYTDKLIF.

This clone was counted only a few times. This DNA translates differently at residue 13 from the TCRdb protein, which is that of a much larger clone; a read error is likely, and the protein shown is the DNA's own translation. The J gene is TRDJ2, the V gene TRDV1, with 10 bases that match TRDD3. Per the germline V gene, CDR1 is TSWWSYY and CDR2 is QGS. The CDR3 spans 21 residues. The CDR3 DNA is TGTGCTCTTGTGGGGGCCCTACTCATACTGGGGGATGCGCTTTTGACAGCGCAACTCTTCTTT. This gives the protein CALVGALLILGDALLTAQLFF.

About this clone itself: This is likely an artifact of a read error, given a far larger clone one base away. Other DNA sequences in this sample translate to the same CDR3. The V and J genes are TRDV1 and TRDJ1, with 9 bases identical to TRDD2. Unmatched junction bases numbered 30, after V lost 5 bases and J lost 14 bases. The CDR3 sequence is 19 residues long. Germline CDR1 reads TSWWSYY; CDR2 reads QGS. The CDR3 nucleotides are TGTGCTCTTGGGCCACAGGGAGCCTTCCTACGTTGGGGGACCGAGGGGCTTATCTTT. It codes for CALGPQGAFLRWGTEGLIF.

This clone was seen only a few times. The protein TCRdb lists belongs to a much larger clone and differs from this DNA's translation at residue 4, which points to a read error; the protein shown is made from the DNA. The chain uses TRDV1 and TRDJ1; D is undetermined. Trimming stripped 6 bases from V and 4 bases from J, with 6 bases between. This CDR3 contains 11 residues. Per germline, CDR1 TSWWSYY and CDR2 QGS. CDR3 loop: CALGIFDKLIF. The DNA for the CDR3 is TGTGCTCTTGGCATTTTCGATAAACTCATCTTT.

Notes on this clone: This likely stems from a read error, as it lies one base from a far larger clone. Because the CDR3's place on the DNA is in doubt, the DNA is left out and the CDR3 is given as listed by TCRdb. Other DNA sequences in this specimen translate into the identical CDR3. The J gene went uncalled, whereas the V gene is TRDV2; the table's D call of TRDD3 was not tested on the DNA. The CDR3 numbers 16 amino acids, ends counted. The V gene's germline CDR1 is GEAIGNYY and CDR2 EKD. The CDR3 loop reads CACDGLGIGNTDKLIF.

Details on this clone: TCRdb shows a much larger clone's protein in place of this DNA's translation, and the two differ at residue 5, likely through a read error; the protein shown is translated from the DNA. The chain has TRDV1 and TRDJ1, with 11 bases matching TRDD3. TCRdb carries no J gene annotation; the J gene was assigned here by matching the DNA with germline. Unmatched junction bases numbered 27, after V lost 6 bases and J lost 0 bases. This CDR3 contains 23 residues. CDR1 and CDR2 from the germline V gene are TSWWSYY and QGS. CDR3: CALGEDVSFYWGIRGTYTDKLIF. CDR3 nucleotides: TGTGCTCTTGGAGAGGACGTTTCTTTTTACTGGGGGATAAGAGGAACTTACACCGATAAACTCATCTTT.

This clone turned up a few times. The protein given by TCRdb reflects a much larger clone and differs at residue 7 from this DNA's translation, likely from a read error; the protein shown is the DNA's translation. The J gene is TRDJ1, the V gene TRDV1; D is possibly TRDD3 (5 bases). In the absence of a J gene in TCRdb, the DNA was matched to germline to assign it here. Germline CDR1 and CDR2: TSWWSYY and QGS. Trimming removed 0 bases at V and 0 bases at J, with 14 bases between. The CDR3 has 17 amino acids. CDR3 nucleotides: TGTGCTCTTGGGGAACTAGGGGACGGGGGGTACACCGATAAACTCATCTTT. Amino acid sequence: CALGELGDGGYTDKLIF.

There are a few counts of this clone. The likely explanation is a read error, given a far larger clone one base away. The same CDR3 can be traced to other DNA sequences in this sample. The chain combines TRDV2 with TRDJ1, with D hard to call. Matching the DNA to germline supplied the J gene, which TCRdb does not give. The CDR3 has 16 residues. CDR1 and CDR2 (germline): GEAIGNYY, EKD. The V and J ends lost 3 bases and 3 bases respectively, with 19 bases between them. The CDR3, as DNA: TGTGCCTGTGACCAATGCCGCCCCTCTAAGCCCGATAAACTCATCTTT. Protein sequence: CACDQCRPSKPDKLIF.